The 15 T cell receptor beta chains reported below all come from one sample, sequenced in a study of T-cell memory formation after mild COVID-19. Using its own MiXCR run on the 5' RACE reads, TCRdb lists one record per CDR3 protein. The table lists around 500,000 distinct CDR3 sequences, about 18% of them singletons. The sequencing input was PBMCs or a T cell subset sorted from them (not recorded which). Receptors were obtained from an adult woman who had mild COVID-19 (a few samples of this study predate the infection). Cell type and time point are not known.

The chain links TRBV20-1 to TRBJ2-1; 10 bases agree with TRBD2. CDR3 length: 16 amino acids. The V gene's germline CDR1 is DFQATT and CDR2 SNEGSKA (reference sequence). V was pared by 4 bases and J by 9 bases, with 15 bases of the junction left unmatched. CDR3 amino acids: CSANPQREGFFLEQFF. The DNA of the CDR3 is TGCAGTGCTAACCCTCAGCGGGAGGGGTTTTTTCTTGAGCAGTTCTTC.

CDR3 amino acids: CASSQGLGDTQYF. CDR3 nucleotide sequence: TGTGCCAGCAGCCAAGGGCTCGGAGATACGCAGTATTTT. The gene calls are TRBV4-2 and TRBJ2-3; D gene ambiguous. Germline CDR1 and CDR2: LGHNA and YNFKEQ. This CDR3 has 13 amino acids. V was shortened by 1 base and J by 5 bases, with 7 bases between the two germline ends.

The chain employs TRBV5-1 and TRBJ1-1, with 9 nucleotides matching TRBD1. The CDR3 runs to 15 residues. Germline V gene data show CDR1 as SGHRS and CDR2 as YFSETQ. Trimming removed 3 bases from V and 1 base from J; junction bases left unmatched: 4. CDR3 residues: CASSWDRAPNTEAFF. For the CDR3, the DNA is TGCGCCAGCAGCTGGGACAGGGCACCGAACACTGAAGCTTTCTTT.

This sequence joins TRBV7-9 and TRBJ1-2, with TRBD1 as a possible D gene (5 bases). Germline V gives CDR1 SEHNR, CDR2 FQNEAQ (reference sequence). The CDR3 length is 15 residues. V lost 2 bases to trimming and J lost 5 bases, with 15 bases between them. DNA for the CDR3: TGTGCCAGCAGCTTACAGGGCTCCGGTCCATATGGCTACACCTTC. Amino acids: CASSLQGSGPYGYTF.

Written as DNA, the CDR3 is TGCGCCAGCAGCCTTTCCCCGACAAGATTCTACGAGCAGTACTTC. This gives the protein CASSLSPTRFYEQYF. This chain links TRBV4-3 with TRBJ2-7; D is unclear. This CDR3 has 15 residues. V was trimmed by 4 bases and J by 3 bases, leaving 16 bases between them. Germline values: CDR1 LGHNA, CDR2 YSLEER.

V usage is TRBV7-9 and J usage is TRBJ2-7, with TRBD2 matching 10 bases. This CDR3 comprises 15 residues. Per germline, CDR1 SEHNR and CDR2 FQNEAQ (reference sequence). With 3 bases clipped from V and 3 bases from J, the junction kept 5 bases outside the gene matches. Here the CDR3 reads CASSFSGGNDYEQYF. The CDR3 region has the DNA TGTGCCAGCAGCTTTAGCGGGGGGAACGACTACGAGCAGTACTTC.

In its sample, this clonotype was seen a few times. The CDR3 is CASSPTSGYSIETQYF. As DNA, the CDR3 is TGCGCCAGCAGTCCGACGAGCGGGTATAGTATAGAGACCCAGTACTTC. The rearrangement joins TRBV4-1 to TRBJ2-5; D possibly corresponds to TRBD2 (6 bases). Trimming cost V 6 bases and J 4 bases, with 21 bases left between them. Germline lookup yields CDR1 MGHRA and CDR2 YSYEKL. The CDR3 is 16 residues long.

This clonotype was seen only a few times. The rearrangement joins TRBV19 to TRBJ1-2, with TRBD1 matching over 7 bases. V shed 1 base and J 6 bases; nucleotides not matched to a gene: 11. The germline V gene has CDR1 LNHDA and CDR2 SQIVND (reference sequence). This CDR3 region has 16 residues. CDR3 bases: TGTGCCAGTAGTATAGTTGGGCCGACAGGGTCCCATGGCTACACCTTC. Its translation is CASSIVGPTGSHGYTF.

The J gene is TRBJ2-5, the V gene TRBV7-9; 9 nucleotides match TRBD1. J gave up 5 bases and V 1 base, and 5 bases lay outside the gene matches. The CDR3 loop spans 15 amino acids. Germline CDR1 and CDR2: SEHNR and FQNEAQ (reference sequence). The CDR3, as DNA: TGTGCCAGCAGCTTAGTCGGACAGGGGCTGGAGACCCAGTACTTC. Translating gives CASSLVGQGLETQYF.

The table lists this clonotype with a few counts. The chain is built from TRBV7-9 and TRBJ2-2; 16 bases are shared with TRBD2. The CDR3 runs 18 residues. Germline V lookup: CDR1 SEHNR, CDR2 FQNEAQ (reference sequence). Trimming cost V 5 bases and J 3 bases; bases outside gene matches: 6. CDR3 in amino acids: CASSPGLAGGPYTGELFF. The CDR3 DNA follows: TGTGCCAGCAGCCCGGGACTAGCGGGAGGGCCGTACACCGGGGAGCTGTTTTTT.

In its sample, this clonotype was seen a few times. The genes are TRBV7-3 and TRBJ2-1; the D is unclear. There are 13 residues in the CDR3. With 5 bases removed from V and 7 bases from J, the gap between germline ends came to 12 bases. CDR1 and CDR2 from the germline V gene are SGHTA and FQGTGA. Here the CDR3 reads CASSPRVGNEQFF. CDR3 nucleotide sequence: TGTGCCAGCAGCCCCCGGGTGGGAAATGAGCAGTTCTTC.

This clonotype was seen many times. The rearrangement links TRBV6-6 to TRBJ2-3; 8 bases fit TRBD2. Germline CDR1 reads MNHNY; CDR2 reads SVGAGI (reference sequence). V was pared by 2 bases and J by 2 bases, with 6 bases of the junction left unmatched. The CDR3 totals 16 residues. Here the CDR3 reads CASSYPSLADTDTQYF. The CDR3 DNA follows: TGTGCCAGCAGTTACCCATCACTAGCGGACACAGATACGCAGTATTTT.

This clonotype was seen repeatedly, ten times or more. This chain joins TRBV7-6 and TRBJ1-1; no firm D call. Trimming removed 1 base from V and 1 base from J, with 10 bases in between. Looked up from germline, CDR1 is SGHVS and CDR2 is FNYEAQ. The CDR3 is made up of 15 amino acids. The CDR3 bases are TGTGCCAGCAGCTTAGTCGGGGTGGAGAACACTGAAGCTTTCTTT. Protein product: CASSLVGVENTEAFF.

This sequence joins TRBV19 and TRBJ2-1, with D maybe TRBD1 (6 bases). Germline CDR1 LNHDA, CDR2 SQIVND (reference sequence). The length of the CDR3 is 15 residues. Trimming cost V 8 bases and J 1 base, with 15 bases left between them. Written as DNA, the CDR3 is TGTGCCAGTGTGCAGGGGCCGCTGTCCTACAATGAGCAGTTCTTC. Its translation is CASVQGPLSYNEQFF.

This clonotype was seen a single time. The CDR3 nucleotides read TGTGCCAGCAGTGAAAGCAGGTGGAACACTGAAGCTTTCTTT. Translated, it gives CASSESRWNTEAFF. The chain has TRBV2 and TRBJ1-1; D ambiguous. Trimming shortened V by 2 bases and J by 1 base, and 8 bases separated the two germline ends. Germline V gene lookup returns CDR1 SNHLY and CDR2 FYNNEI. The CDR3 totals 14 residues.